These 17 T cell receptor beta chains were all obtained from the same sample, sequenced in a study of cytomegalovirus exposure and HLA in healthy donors (dated by TCRdb to the late 2010s). Libraries were made using the immunoSEQ multiplex PCR assay. For the multiplex PCR, a mixture combining 60 forward primers for TCR Vbeta segments and 13 reverse primers for TCR Jbeta segments was used. TCRdb took over this immuneACCESS table, retaining in-frame rearrangements with V and J assigned. Such tables are incomplete; in checked studies, under half of the missing clones stem from an unresolved V gene, and the remainder is unexplained. The sample contains roughly 80,000 clones, over 60% of them found a single time. The ten most abundant clones make up 4% to 4.5% of the sample. Sequencing was done on a sample of PBMCs. The origin of the receptors is a male donor in good health and CMV-seropositive.

The V gene is TRBV2, the J gene TRBJ1-1; 7 bases match TRBD1. CDR3 size: 14 residues. J was trimmed by 2 bases and V by 4 bases; bases with no gene match: 4. Germline V gene data show CDR1 as SNHLY and CDR2 as FYNNEI. The CDR3, as DNA: TGTGCCAGCAGTGCCCAGGGGGGAAACACTGAAGCTTTCTTT. This translates into CASSAQGGNTEAFF.

This sequence joins TRBV9 and TRBJ2-7; 7 bases agree with TRBD1. Trimming at V came to 2 bases and at J to 3 bases, leaving 5 bases not matched to a gene. This CDR3 is built from 14 residues. Germline assignment: CDR1 SGDLS and CDR2 YYNGEE. The CDR3 nucleotides read TGTGCCAGCAGCGTCGGGACAGAGCACTACGAGCAGTACTTC. This encodes CASSVGTEHYEQYF.

The chain recombines TRBV7-9 with TRBJ2-3, with a possible D match to TRBD1 (6 bases). V was trimmed by 1 base and J by 8 bases, leaving 13 bases between them. Germline CDR1 SEHNR, CDR2 FQNEAQ (reference sequence). This CDR3 is built from 14 residues. The CDR3 loop reads CASSLGDGTPTQYF. The DNA for the CDR3 is TGTGCCAGCAGCTTAGGCGACGGGACACCTACGCAGTATTTT.

The chain combines TRBV6-6 with TRBJ2-2; D is unresolved. In germline, CDR1 is MNHNY, CDR2 SVGAGI (reference sequence). The CDR3 is made up of 11 amino acids. Trimming cost V 6 bases and J 4 bases, with 3 bases left between them. The CDR3 sequence is CASSLTGELFF. CDR3 sequence (DNA): TGTGCCAGCAGCCTCACCGGGGAGCTGTTTTTT.

A note on this clone: Other DNA sequences from this sample encode an identical CDR3 as well. The chain uses TRBV27 and TRBJ1-2; D ambiguous. The CDR3 runs 13 residues. Germline V gene data show CDR1 as MNHEY and CDR2 as SMNVEV (reference sequence). Trimming shortened V by 2 bases and J by 2 bases, and 6 bases separated the two germline ends. CDR3 sequence reads: CASSLGQNYGYTF. Written as DNA, the CDR3 is TGTGCCAGCAGTTTAGGTCAGAACTATGGCTACACCTTC.

The CDR3 bases are TGTGCCAGCAGTTTAAACAGGGGCAGCAATCAGCCCCAGCATTTT. It specifies CASSLNRGSNQPQHF. This chain links TRBV28 with TRBJ1-5; 7 bases are shared with TRBD1. V was pared by 2 bases and J by 1 base, with 2 bases of the junction left unmatched. This CDR3 has 15 residues. Germline V CDR1 and CDR2: MDHEN, SYDVKM.

In its sample, this clone was seen a few times. The chain links TRBV19 to TRBJ2-1; possibly TRBD1 for D (6 bases). Trimming removed 5 bases from V and 7 bases from J, with 12 bases in between. The CDR3 extends over 13 amino acids. Germline V gene sequence: CDR1 LNHDA, CDR2 SQIVND (reference sequence). The CDR3 here is CASSSQGWNEQFF. For the CDR3, the DNA is TGTGCCAGTAGTTCGCAGGGGTGGAATGAGCAGTTCTTC.

The rearrangement uses TRBV18 and TRBJ1-5; D is ambiguous. The length of the CDR3 is 16 residues. V lost 1 base to trimming and J lost 3 bases, with 13 bases between them. Germline CDR1 and CDR2: KGHSH and LQKENI. CDR3 sequence: CASSPRSTGTNQPQHF. In DNA, the CDR3 is TGTGCCAGCTCACCACGATCGACGGGAACCAATCAGCCCCAGCATTTT. Full variable domain (remainder filled in from reference TRBV18 and TRBJ1-5): NAGVMQNPRHLVRRRGQEARLRCSPMKGHSHVYWYRQLPEEGLKFMVYLQKENIIDESGMPKERFSAEFPKEGPSILRIQQVVRGDSAAYFCASSPRSTGTNQPQHFGDGTRLSIL.

The rearrangement uses TRBV13 and TRBJ2-5, with D perhaps matching TRBD2 (5 bases). The CDR3 has 15 residues. The V gene lost 5 bases and the J gene lost 4 bases, with 17 bases spanning the gap. Germline loops: CDR1 PRHDT, CDR2 FYEKMQ (reference sequence). CDR3 sequence reads: CASSPTVTSGETQYF. CDR3 coding DNA: TGTGCCAGCAGCCCCACCGTGACCAGCGGAGAGACCCAGTACTTC.

The chain links TRBV28 to TRBJ1-5; no clear D gene. From germline, CDR1 is MDHEN and CDR2 SYDVKM. This CDR3 has 14 amino acids. With 7 bases removed from V and 5 bases from J, the gap between germline ends came to 15 bases. The CDR3: CASTPGGDHQPQHF. As DNA, the CDR3 is TGTGCCAGCACCCCTGGAGGAGACCATCAGCCCCAGCATTTT.

The chain is built from TRBV11-2 and TRBJ2-5; 8 bases match TRBD1. V lost 1 base to trimming and J lost 3 bases; unmatched junction nucleotides: 4. This CDR3 contains 15 residues. Germline values: CDR1 SGHAT, CDR2 FQNNGV. The CDR3 DNA follows: TGTGCCAGCAGCTTAGCCACAGGGGGAAAAGAGACCCAGTACTTC. It encodes CASSLATGGKETQYF.

This chain uses TRBV6-4 with TRBJ1-1; TRBD1 aligns across 10 bases. V lost 4 bases and J lost 5; bases outside the gene matches: 7. The CDR3 consists of 15 residues. Looked up from germline, CDR1 is MRHNA and CDR2 is SNTAGT. CDR3 sequence (DNA): TGTGCCAGCAGTGGGTTGACAGGGGGCAGGACTGAAGCTTTCTTT. Residues: CASSGLTGGRTEAFF.

The chain links TRBV5-4 to TRBJ2-2; D may be TRBD2 (5 bases). Trimming took 5 bases from V and 1 from J, leaving 12 bases between them. CDR1 and CDR2 (germline): SGHNT, YYREEE (reference sequence). CDR3 length: 15 amino acids. The CDR3 reads CASRSDSMNTGELFF. In DNA, the CDR3 is TGTGCCAGCAGGTCGGACTCTATGAACACCGGGGAGCTGTTTTTT.

As to this clone: This specimen includes other DNA sequences encoding the same CDR3. The chain uses TRBV4-1 and TRBJ2-7; 10 positions match TRBD1. With 4 bases clipped from V and 4 bases from J, the junction kept 4 bases outside the gene matches. The CDR3 runs to 14 residues. The germline CDR1 and CDR2 sequences are MGHRA and YSYEKL. The chain's CDR3 is CASSPGDRGYEQYF. CDR3 sequence (DNA): TGCGCCAGCAGCCCAGGGGACAGGGGTTACGAGCAGTACTTC.

The chain links TRBV7-2 to TRBJ2-5, with D possibly TRBD2 on 6 matching bases. Germline CDR1 reads SGHTA; CDR2 reads FQGNSA. The CDR3 length is 15 residues. The germline V and J ends were trimmed by 1 base and 5 bases, with 14 bases remaining between them. CDR3 nucleotides: TGTGCCAGCAGCTTAGAGCGGCCCGGGGGTGAGACCCAGTACTTC. This codes for CASSLERPGGETQYF.

This clone was seen only a few times. The rearrangement uses TRBV7-8 and TRBJ2-3; TRBD2 matches 9 bases. Germline V CDR1 and CDR2: SGHVS, FQNEAQ. V lost 5 bases to trimming and J lost 6 bases; unmatched junction nucleotides: 9. This CDR3 contains 15 residues. CDR3 nucleotide sequence: TGTGCCAGCAGCCTTTCCGGGACTAGCAGGGATACGCAGTATTTT. Translated: CASSLSGTSRDTQYF. Based on the CDR3 plus reference TRBV7-8 and TRBJ2-3, the full variable domain is GAGVSQSPRYKVAKRGQDVALRCDPISGHVSLFWYQQALGQGPEFLTYFQNEAQLDKSGLPSDRFFAERPEGSVSTLKIQRTQQEDSAVYLCASSLSGTSRDTQYFGPGTRLTVL.

In this sample, this clone turned up a few times. The chain combines TRBV9 with TRBJ2-3, with D perhaps TRBD1 (5 bases). V was pared by 3 bases and J by 6 bases, with 17 bases between. This CDR3 is 15 amino acids long. The germline CDR1 and CDR2 sequences are SGDLS and YYNGEE. CDR3 in amino acids: CASSARTTPADTQYF. The CDR3 nucleotides are TGTGCCAGCAGCGCAAGGACAACCCCGGCGGATACGCAGTATTTT.